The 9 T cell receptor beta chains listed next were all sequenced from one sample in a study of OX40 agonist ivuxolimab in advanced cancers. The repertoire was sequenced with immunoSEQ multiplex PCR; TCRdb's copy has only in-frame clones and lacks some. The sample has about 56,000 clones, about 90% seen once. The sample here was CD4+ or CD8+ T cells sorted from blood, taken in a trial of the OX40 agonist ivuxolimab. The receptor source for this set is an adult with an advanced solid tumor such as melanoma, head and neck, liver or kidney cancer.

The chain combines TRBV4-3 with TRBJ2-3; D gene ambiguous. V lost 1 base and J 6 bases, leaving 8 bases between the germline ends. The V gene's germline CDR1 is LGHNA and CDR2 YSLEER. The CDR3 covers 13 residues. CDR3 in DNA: TGCGCCAGCAGCCAAGCGGCGAGTGATACGCAGTATTTT. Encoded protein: CASSQAASDTQYF.

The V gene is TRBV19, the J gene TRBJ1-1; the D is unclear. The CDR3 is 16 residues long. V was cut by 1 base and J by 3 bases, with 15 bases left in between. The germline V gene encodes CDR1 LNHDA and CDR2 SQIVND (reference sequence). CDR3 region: CASSIVNRAGDTEAFF. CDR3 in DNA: TGTGCCAGTAGTATAGTTAATAGGGCCGGGGACACTGAAGCTTTCTTT.

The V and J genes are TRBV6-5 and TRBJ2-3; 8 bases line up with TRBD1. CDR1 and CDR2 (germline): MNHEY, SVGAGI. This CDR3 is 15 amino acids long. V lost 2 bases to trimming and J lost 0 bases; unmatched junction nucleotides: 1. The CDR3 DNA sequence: TGTGCCAGCAGTTACCACAGGGGGAGCACAGATACGCAGTATTTT. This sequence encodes CASSYHRGSTDTQYF.

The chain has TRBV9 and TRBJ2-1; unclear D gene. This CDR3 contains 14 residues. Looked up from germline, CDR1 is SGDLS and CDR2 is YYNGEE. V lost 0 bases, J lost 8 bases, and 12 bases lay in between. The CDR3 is CASSVESRWDEQFF. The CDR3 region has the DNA TGTGCCAGCAGCGTAGAGAGTAGGTGGGATGAGCAGTTCTTC.

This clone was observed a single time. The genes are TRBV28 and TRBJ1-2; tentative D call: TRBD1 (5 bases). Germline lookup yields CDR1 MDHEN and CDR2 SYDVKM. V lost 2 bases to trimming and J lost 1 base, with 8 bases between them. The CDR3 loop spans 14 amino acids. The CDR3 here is CASSLRGGNYGYTF. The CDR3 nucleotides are TGTGCCAGCAGTTTACGGGGGGGTAACTATGGCTACACCTTC.

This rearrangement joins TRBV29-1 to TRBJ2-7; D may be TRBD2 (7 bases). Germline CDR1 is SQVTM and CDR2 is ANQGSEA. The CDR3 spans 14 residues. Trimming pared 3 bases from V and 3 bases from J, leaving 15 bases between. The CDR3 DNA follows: TGCAGCGTTGAGGGAGGGGGGGAAGTCTACGAGCAGTACTTC. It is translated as CSVEGGGEVYEQYF.

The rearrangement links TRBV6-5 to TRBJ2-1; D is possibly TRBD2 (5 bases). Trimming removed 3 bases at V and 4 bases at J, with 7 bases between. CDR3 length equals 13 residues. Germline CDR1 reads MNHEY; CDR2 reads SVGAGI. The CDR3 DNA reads TGTGCCAGCAGTTATTCGGGGTACAATGAGCAGTTCTTC. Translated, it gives CASSYSGYNEQFF.

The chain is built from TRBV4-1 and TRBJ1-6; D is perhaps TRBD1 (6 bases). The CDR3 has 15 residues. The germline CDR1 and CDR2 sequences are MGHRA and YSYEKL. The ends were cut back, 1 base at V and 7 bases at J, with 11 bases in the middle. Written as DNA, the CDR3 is TGCGCCAGCAGCCAAGGGCCAGGGGTAAATTCACCCCTCCACTTT. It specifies CASSQGPGVNSPLHF.

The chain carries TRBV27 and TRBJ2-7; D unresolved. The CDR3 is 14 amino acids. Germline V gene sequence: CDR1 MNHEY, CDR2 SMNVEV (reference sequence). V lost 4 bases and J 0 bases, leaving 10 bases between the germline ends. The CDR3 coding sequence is TGTGCCAGCAGTTATAACGCGGCCTCCTACGAGCAGTACTTC. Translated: CASSYNAASYEQYF.